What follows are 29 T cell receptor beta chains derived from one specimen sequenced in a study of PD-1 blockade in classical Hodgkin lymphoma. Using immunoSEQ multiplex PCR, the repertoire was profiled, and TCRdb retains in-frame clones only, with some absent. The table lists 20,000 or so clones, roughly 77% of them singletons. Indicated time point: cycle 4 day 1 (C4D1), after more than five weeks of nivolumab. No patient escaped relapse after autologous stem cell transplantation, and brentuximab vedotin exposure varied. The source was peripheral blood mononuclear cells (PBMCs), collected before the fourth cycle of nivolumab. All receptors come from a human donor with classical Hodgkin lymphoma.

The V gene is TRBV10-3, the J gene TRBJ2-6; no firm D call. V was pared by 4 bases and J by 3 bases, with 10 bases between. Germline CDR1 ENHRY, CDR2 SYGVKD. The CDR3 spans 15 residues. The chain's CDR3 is CAISAQLGGANVLTF. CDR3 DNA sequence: TGTGCCATCAGTGCACAGCTTGGTGGGGCCAACGTCCTGACTTTC.

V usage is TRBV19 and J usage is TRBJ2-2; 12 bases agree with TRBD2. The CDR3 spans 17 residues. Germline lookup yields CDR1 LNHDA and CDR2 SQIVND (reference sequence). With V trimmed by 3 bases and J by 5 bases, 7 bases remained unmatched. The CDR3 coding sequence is TGTGCCAGTAGTATGCTGACTAGCGGGAGCTGGACCGGGGAGCTGTTTTTT. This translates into CASSMLTSGSWTGELFF. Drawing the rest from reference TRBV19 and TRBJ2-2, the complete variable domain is DGGITQSPKYLFRKEGQNVTLSCEQNLNHDAMYWYRQDPGQGLRLIYYSQIVNDFQKGDIAEGYSVSREKKESFPLTVTSAQKNPTAFYLCASSMLTSGSWTGELFFGEGSRLTVL.

In nucleotides, the CDR3 is TGTGCCAGTAGTATGGACAGGGTTAATTCACCCCTCCACTTT. Translation gives CASSMDRVNSPLHF. The rearrangement joins TRBV19 to TRBJ1-6; 8 positions agree with TRBD1. After removal of 3 bases from V and 6 bases from J, the junction contained 1 base not matched to a gene. This CDR3 has 14 residues. The germline V gene encodes CDR1 LNHDA and CDR2 SQIVND (reference sequence).

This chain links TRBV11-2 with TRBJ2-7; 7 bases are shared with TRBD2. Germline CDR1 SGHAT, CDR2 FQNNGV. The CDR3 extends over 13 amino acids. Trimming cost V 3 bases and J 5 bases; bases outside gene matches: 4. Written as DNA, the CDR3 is TGTGCCAGCAGCTTTAGACTAGCCCACGAGCAGTACGTC. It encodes CASSFRLAHEQYV.

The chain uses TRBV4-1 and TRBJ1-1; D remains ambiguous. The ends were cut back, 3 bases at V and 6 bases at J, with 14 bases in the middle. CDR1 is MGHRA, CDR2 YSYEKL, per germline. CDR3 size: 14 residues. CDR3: CASSQGPVNPEAFF. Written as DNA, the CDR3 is TGCGCCAGCAGCCAGGGCCCGGTCAACCCTGAAGCTTTCTTT.

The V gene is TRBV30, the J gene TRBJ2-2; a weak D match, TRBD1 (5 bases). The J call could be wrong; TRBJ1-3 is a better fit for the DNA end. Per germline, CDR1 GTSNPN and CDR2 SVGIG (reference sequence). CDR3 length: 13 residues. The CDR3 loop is CAWSRGSGNTIYF. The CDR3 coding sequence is TGTGCCTGGAGTAGGGGCTCTGGAAACACCATATATTTT.

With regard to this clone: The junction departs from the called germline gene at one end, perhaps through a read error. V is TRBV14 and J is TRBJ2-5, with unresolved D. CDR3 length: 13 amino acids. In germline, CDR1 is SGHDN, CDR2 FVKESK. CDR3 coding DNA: TGTGCCAGCAGCCAAGGCCTCCAAGGGACCCAGTACTTC. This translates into CASSQGLQGTQYF.

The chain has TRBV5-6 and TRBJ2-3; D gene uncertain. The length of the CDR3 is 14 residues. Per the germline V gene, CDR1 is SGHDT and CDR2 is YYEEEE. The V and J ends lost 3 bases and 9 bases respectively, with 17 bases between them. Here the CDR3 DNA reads TGTGCCAGCAGCTCCGGAGCCCGTCGCGTCACGCAGTATTTT. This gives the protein CASSSGARRVTQYF.

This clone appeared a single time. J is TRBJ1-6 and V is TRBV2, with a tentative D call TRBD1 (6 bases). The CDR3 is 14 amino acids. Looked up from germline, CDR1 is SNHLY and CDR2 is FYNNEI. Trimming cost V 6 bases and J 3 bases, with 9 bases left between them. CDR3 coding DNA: TGTGCCAGCAGCCGGGACAACTATAATTCACCCCTCCACTTT. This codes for CASSRDNYNSPLHF.

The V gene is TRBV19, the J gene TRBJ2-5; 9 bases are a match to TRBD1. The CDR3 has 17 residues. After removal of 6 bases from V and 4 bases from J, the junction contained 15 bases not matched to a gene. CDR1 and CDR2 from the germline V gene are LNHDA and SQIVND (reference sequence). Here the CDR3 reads CASSQGSRDRVLETQYF. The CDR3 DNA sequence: TGTGCCAGTAGCCAAGGATCGAGGGACAGGGTTCTAGAGACCCAGTACTTC.

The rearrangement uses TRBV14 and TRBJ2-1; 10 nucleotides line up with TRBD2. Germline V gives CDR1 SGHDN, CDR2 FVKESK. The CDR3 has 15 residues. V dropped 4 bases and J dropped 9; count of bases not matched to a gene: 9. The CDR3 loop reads CASSPGTSAPIEQFF. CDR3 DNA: TGTGCCAGCAGCCCAGGGACTAGCGCCCCAATTGAGCAGTTCTTC.

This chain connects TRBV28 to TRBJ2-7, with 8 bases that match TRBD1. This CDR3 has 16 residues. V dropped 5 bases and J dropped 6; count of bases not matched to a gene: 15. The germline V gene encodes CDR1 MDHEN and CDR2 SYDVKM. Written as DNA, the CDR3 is TGTGCCAGCAGTCCTAGTCAGGGGGCAGGGACTCTCGAGCAGTACTTC. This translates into CASSPSQGAGTLEQYF.

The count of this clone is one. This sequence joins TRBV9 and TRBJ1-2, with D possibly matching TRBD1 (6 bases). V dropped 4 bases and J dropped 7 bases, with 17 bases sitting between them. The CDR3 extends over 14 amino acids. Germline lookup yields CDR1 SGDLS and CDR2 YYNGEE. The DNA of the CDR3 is TGTGCCAGCAGCCCCACGGGGGGGCAAAGTGGCTACACCTTC. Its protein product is CASSPTGGQSGYTF.

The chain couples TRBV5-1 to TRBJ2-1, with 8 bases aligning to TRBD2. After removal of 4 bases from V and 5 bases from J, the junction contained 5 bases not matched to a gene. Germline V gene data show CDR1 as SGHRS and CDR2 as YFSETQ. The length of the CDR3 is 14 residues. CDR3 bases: TGCGCCAGCAGCGTGGGACTAGGAAACAATGAGCAGTTCTTC. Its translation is CASSVGLGNNEQFF.

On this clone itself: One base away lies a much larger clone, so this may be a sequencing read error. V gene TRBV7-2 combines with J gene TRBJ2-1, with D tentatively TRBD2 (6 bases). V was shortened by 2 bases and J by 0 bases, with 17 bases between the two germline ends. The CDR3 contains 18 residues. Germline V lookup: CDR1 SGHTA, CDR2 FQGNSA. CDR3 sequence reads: CASSLRLARGSSYNEQFF. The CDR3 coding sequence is TGTGCCAGCAGCTTAAGGCTAGCGAGGGGCTCCTCCTACAATGAGCAGTTCTTC.

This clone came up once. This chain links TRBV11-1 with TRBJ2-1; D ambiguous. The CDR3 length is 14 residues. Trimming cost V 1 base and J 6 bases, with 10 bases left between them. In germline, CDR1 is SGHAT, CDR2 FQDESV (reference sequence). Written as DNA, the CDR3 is TGTGCCAGCAGCTTAGTCGCGGTAGGCAATGAGCAGTTCTTC. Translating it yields CASSLVAVGNEQFF.

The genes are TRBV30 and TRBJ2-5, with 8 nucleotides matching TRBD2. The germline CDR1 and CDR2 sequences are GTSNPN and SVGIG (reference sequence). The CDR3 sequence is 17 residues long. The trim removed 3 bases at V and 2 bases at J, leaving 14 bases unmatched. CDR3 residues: CAWRKRFTGGLQETQYF. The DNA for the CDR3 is TGTGCCTGGAGAAAGAGGTTTACGGGGGGGCTTCAAGAGACCCAGTACTTC.

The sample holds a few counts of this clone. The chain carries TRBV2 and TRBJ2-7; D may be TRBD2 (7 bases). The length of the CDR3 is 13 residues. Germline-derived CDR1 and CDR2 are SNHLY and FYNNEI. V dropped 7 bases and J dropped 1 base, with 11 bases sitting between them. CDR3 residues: CASTEGGSYEQYV. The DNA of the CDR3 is TGTGCCAGCACCGAGGGGGGGTCCTACGAGCAGTACGTC.

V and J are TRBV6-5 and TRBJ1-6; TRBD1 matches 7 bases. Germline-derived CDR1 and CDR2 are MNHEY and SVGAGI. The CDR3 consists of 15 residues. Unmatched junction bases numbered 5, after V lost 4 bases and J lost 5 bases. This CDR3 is CASSFGDRNNSPLHF. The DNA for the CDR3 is TGTGCCAGCAGTTTTGGGGACAGAAATAATTCACCCCTCCACTTT.

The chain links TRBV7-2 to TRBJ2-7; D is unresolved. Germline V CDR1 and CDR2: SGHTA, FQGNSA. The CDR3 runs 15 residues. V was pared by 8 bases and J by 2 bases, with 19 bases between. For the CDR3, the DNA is TGTGCCAGCTCCCTATACGGTAACGGACCCTACGAGCAGTACTTC. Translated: CASSLYGNGPYEQYF.

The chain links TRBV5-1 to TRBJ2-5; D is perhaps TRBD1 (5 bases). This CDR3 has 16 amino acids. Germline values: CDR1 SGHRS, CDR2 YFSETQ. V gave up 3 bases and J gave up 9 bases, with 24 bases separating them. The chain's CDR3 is CASSSSGLGLGKAQYF. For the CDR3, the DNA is TGCGCCAGCAGCTCGAGTGGGCTGGGGCTGGGGAAGGCCCAGTACTTC.

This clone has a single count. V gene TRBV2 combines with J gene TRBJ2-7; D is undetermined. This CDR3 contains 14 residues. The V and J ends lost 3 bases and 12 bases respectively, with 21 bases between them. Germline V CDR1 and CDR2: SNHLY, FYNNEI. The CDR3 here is CASSERKTVVGLYV. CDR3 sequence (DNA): TGTGCCAGCAGTGAGAGGAAGACGGTGGTTGGTCTGTACGTC.

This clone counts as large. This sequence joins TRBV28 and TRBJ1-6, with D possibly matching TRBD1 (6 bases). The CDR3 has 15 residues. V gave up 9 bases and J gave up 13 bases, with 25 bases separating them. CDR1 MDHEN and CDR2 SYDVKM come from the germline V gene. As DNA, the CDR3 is TGTGCCAGTATCCCAACTGGGGGCTGGGTTTCGCCCCTCCACTTT. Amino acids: CASIPTGGWVSPLHF.

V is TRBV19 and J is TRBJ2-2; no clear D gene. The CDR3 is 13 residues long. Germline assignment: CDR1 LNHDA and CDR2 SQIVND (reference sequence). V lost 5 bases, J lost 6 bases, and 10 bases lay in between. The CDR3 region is CASSFLGSGELFF. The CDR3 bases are TGTGCCAGTAGTTTCCTAGGGTCCGGGGAGCTGTTTTTT.

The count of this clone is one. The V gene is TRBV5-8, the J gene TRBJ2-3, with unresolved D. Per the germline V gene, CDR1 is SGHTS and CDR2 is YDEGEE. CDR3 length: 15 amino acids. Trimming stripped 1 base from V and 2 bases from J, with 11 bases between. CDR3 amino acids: CASSLSRSYTDTQYF. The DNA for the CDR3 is TGTGCCAGCAGCTTGTCCCGGTCCTACACAGATACGCAGTATTTT.

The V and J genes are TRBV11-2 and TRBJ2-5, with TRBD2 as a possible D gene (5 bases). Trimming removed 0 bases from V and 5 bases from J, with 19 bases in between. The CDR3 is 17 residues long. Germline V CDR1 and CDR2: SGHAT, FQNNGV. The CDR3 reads CASSLDGTSLLGETQYF. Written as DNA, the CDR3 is TGTGCCAGCAGCTTAGACGGCACTAGTCTGCTGGGGGAGACCCAGTACTTC.

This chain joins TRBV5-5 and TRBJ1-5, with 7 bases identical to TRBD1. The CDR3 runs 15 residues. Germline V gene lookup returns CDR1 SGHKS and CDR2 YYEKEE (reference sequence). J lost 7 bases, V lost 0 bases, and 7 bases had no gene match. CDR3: CASSLVGRGAQPQHF. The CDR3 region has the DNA TGTGCCAGCAGCTTGGTGGGCAGGGGGGCCCAGCCCCAGCATTTT.

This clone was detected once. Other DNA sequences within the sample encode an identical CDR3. The CDR3 sequence: CASRRQGLGYGYTF. The DNA for the CDR3 is TGTGCCAGCAGAAGACAGGGGCTCGGCTATGGCTACACCTTC. The chain recombines TRBV9 with TRBJ1-2; 8 bases fit TRBD1. This CDR3 contains 14 residues. Trimming took 5 bases from V and 4 from J; bases not matched to a gene: 7. Germline V gene sequence: CDR1 SGDLS, CDR2 YYNGEE.

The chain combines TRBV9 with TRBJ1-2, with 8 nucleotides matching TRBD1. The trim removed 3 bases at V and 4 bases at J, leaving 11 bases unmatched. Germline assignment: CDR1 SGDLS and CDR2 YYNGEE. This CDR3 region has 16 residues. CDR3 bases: TGTGCCAGCAGCGCCTTCGGGACAGGAGACCTCTATGGCTACACCTTC. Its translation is CASSAFGTGDLYGYTF. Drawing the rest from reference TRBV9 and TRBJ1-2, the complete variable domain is DSGVTQTPKHLITATGQRVTLRCSPRSGDLSVYWYQQSLDQGLQFLIQYYNGEERAKGNILERFSAQQFPDLHSELNLSSLELGDSALYFCASSAFGTGDLYGYTFGSGTRLTVV.